The 28 T cell receptor beta chains presented below share a single source sample, sequenced in a study of blood T cell repertoires in COVID-19. Clones were sequenced by immunoSEQ multiplex PCR, and TCRdb holds only the in-frame ones, with some missing. Of some 350,000 clones listed, about 93% are singletons. The sequencing input was peripheral blood. These TCRs come from a woman younger than 35 who had recovered from COVID-19.

The chain is built from TRBV6-5 and TRBJ2-3; D gene uncertain. The CDR3 has 13 residues. Trimming cost V 7 bases and J 3 bases, with 11 bases left between them. Germline V gene sequence: CDR1 MNHEY, CDR2 SVGAGI. The CDR3, as DNA: TGTGCCAGCAAACGAGGTGCGACAGATACGCAGTATTTT. This gives the protein CASKRGATDTQYF.

J is TRBJ2-7 and V is TRBV3-1 (or the pseudogene TRBV3-2), with 8 bases aligning to TRBD2. Germline V gives CDR1 LGHDT, CDR2 YNNKEL (reference sequence). The CDR3 is made up of 15 amino acids. Trimming at V came to 0 bases and at J to 5 bases, leaving 6 bases not matched to a gene. For the CDR3, the DNA is TGTGCCAGCAGCCAAGATCAGCGGGAGTTCCACGAGCAGTACGTC. The encoded protein is CASSQDQREFHEQYV.

V gene TRBV27 combines with J gene TRBJ2-1; 9 nucleotides agree with TRBD2. The junction had 15 bases not matched to a gene; V was cut back by 6 bases and J by 3 bases. Germline V CDR1 and CDR2: MNHEY, SMNVEV (reference sequence). This CDR3 comprises 18 residues. The CDR3 nucleotides are TGTGCCAGCAGACCGTCACAGACTAGCGGCCACTTCTACAATGAGCAGTTCTTC. Translation gives CASRPSQTSGHFYNEQFF.

This chain joins TRBV5-1 and TRBJ1-3; 9 positions match TRBD1. Germline assignment: CDR1 SGHRS and CDR2 YFSETQ. CDR3 length: 15 amino acids. Trimming cost V 0 bases and J 4 bases; bases outside gene matches: 2. In nucleotides, the CDR3 is TGCGCCAGCAGCTTGGGACAGGGGGAAGGAAACACCATATATTTT. This encodes CASSLGQGEGNTIYF.

The chain carries TRBV7-2 and TRBJ2-1, with TRBD2 matching over 15 bases. CDR1 and CDR2 from the germline V gene are SGHTA and FQGNSA. J gave up 10 bases and V 5 bases, and 6 bases lay outside the gene matches. This CDR3 region has 15 residues. The CDR3 DNA reads as TGTGCCAGCAGCCAAGGACTAGCGGGAGGGCGCGAGCAGTTCTTC. It encodes CASSQGLAGGREQFF.

The genes are TRBV9 and TRBJ2-6, with TRBD2 as a possible D gene (6 bases). The CDR3 sequence is 20 residues long. Germline loops: CDR1 SGDLS, CDR2 YYNGEE. V was pared by 6 bases and J by 1 base, with 26 bases between. CDR3 in DNA: TGTGCCAGCACCACCCCTCCGGGACTTAATAGAGGGTCTGGGGCCAACGTCCTGACTTTC. Its translation: CASTTPPGLNRGSGANVLTF.

This chain uses TRBV5-1 with TRBJ2-2, with D possibly being TRBD2 (6 bases). V was clipped by 4 bases and J by 6 bases, with 10 bases between them. The CDR3 contains 13 residues. Germline assignment: CDR1 SGHRS and CDR2 YFSETQ. CDR3 bases: TGCGCCAGCAGCCACCTAGCGCCCGGGGAGCTGTTTTTT. Protein product: CASSHLAPGELFF.

V gene TRBV11-2 combines with J gene TRBJ2-1; D gene ambiguous. The V end was cut by 4 bases, the J end by 8 bases, with 6 bases between. Germline CDR1 reads SGHAT; CDR2 reads FQNNGV. There are 11 residues in the CDR3. This CDR3 is CASSSSDEQFF. CDR3 DNA sequence: TGTGCCAGCAGCTCATCGGATGAGCAGTTCTTC.

The chain is built from TRBV1 and TRBJ2-7; the table gives TRBD2 as D, unverified against the DNA. TRBV1 is deemed a pseudogene. The CDR3 sequence is 16 residues long. CDR3 protein: CTSSQDGGRPSYEQYV. The CDR3 nucleotides read TGCACCAGCAGCCAAGACGGTGGGAGACCTTCCTACGAGCAGTACGTC.

The rearrangement links TRBV7-9 to TRBJ1-5; D may be TRBD1 (5 bases). Trimming pared 5 bases from V and 5 bases from J, leaving 13 bases between. The CDR3 consists of 14 residues. CDR1 is SEHNR, CDR2 FQNEAQ, per germline (reference sequence). This CDR3 is CASSPLQGDQPQHF. CDR3 DNA: TGTGCCAGCAGCCCTCTCCAGGGTGATCAGCCCCAGCATTTT.

CDR3: CASSQRTGGYGYTF. CDR3 sequence (DNA): TGTGCCAGCAGCCAACGGACAGGGGGCTATGGCTACACCTTC. The chain combines TRBV14 with TRBJ1-2; TRBD1 agrees at 10 bases. J was trimmed by 4 bases and V by 2 bases; bases with no gene match: 1. From germline, CDR1 is SGHDN and CDR2 FVKESK. CDR3 length: 14 amino acids.

The gene calls are TRBV3-1 (or the pseudogene TRBV3-2) and TRBJ2-1; the D gene is possibly TRBD2 (5 bases). V was cut by 4 bases and J by 0 bases, with 13 bases left in between. The germline CDR1 and CDR2 sequences are LGHDT and YNNKEL (reference sequence). This CDR3 region has 16 residues. Here the CDR3 reads CASSPFSGSSYNEQFF. The CDR3 region has the DNA TGTGCCAGCAGCCCCTTCTCGGGGAGCTCCTACAATGAGCAGTTCTTC.

V is TRBV4-3 and J is TRBJ2-1; TRBD2 agrees at 7 bases. V shed 0 bases, J shed 6 bases, and the junction held 8 bases outside the gene matches. Germline V lookup: CDR1 LGHNA, CDR2 YSLEER. The CDR3 is 16 amino acids. The CDR3 region has the DNA TGCGCCAGCAGCCAAGATTCGATGGGGGGGATCAATGAGCAGTTCTTC. Its protein product is CASSQDSMGGINEQFF.

CDR3 sequence reads: CSASHRGRGETQYF. The CDR3 DNA is TGCAGTGCTAGTCACAGGGGGCGCGGGGAGACCCAGTACTTC. V and J are TRBV20-1 and TRBJ2-5, with 9 bases matching TRBD1. The CDR3 contains 14 residues. Germline loops: CDR1 DFQATT, CDR2 SNEGSKA (reference sequence). The V segment lost 3 bases and the J segment 5 bases; nucleotides outside the gene matches: 7.

About this clone itself: This sample includes further DNA sequences coding for the same CDR3. The chain recombines TRBV7-2 with TRBJ2-1; D may be TRBD1 (6 bases). The germline CDR1 and CDR2 sequences are SGHTA and FQGNSA. The CDR3 is 13 amino acids. The germline V and J ends were trimmed by 3 bases and 3 bases, with 6 bases remaining between them. DNA for the CDR3: TGTGCCAGCAGCTTGGACAGCTACAATGAGCAGTTCTTC. Translating gives CASSLDSYNEQFF.

The rearrangement joins TRBV11-2 to TRBJ1-2; perhaps TRBD1 as D (6 bases). Trimming pared 5 bases from V and 4 bases from J, leaving 17 bases between. CDR1 is SGHAT and CDR2 is FQNNGV in the germline V gene. The CDR3 contains 15 residues. The CDR3 reads CASSRPTDRPYGYTF. The CDR3 bases are TGTGCCAGCAGCCGGCCAACCGACAGGCCCTATGGCTACACCTTC.

The chain links TRBV6-5 to TRBJ2-2, with TRBD1 as a possible D gene (6 bases). Germline V lookup: CDR1 MNHEY, CDR2 SVGAGI. V was pared by 7 bases and J by 5 bases, with 11 bases between. The CDR3 length is 13 residues. The DNA of the CDR3 is TGTGCCAGCACTGCACAGGGAACCGGGGAGCTGTTTTTT. This gives the protein CASTAQGTGELFF.

The chain uses TRBV30 and TRBJ1-1; D is unclear. CDR1 is GTSNPN and CDR2 is SVGIG in the germline V gene (reference sequence). The CDR3 extends over 13 amino acids. V gave up 8 bases and J gave up 4 bases, with 17 bases separating them. CDR3 amino acids: CAVLRMRSTEAFF. CDR3 bases: TGTGCCGTGCTTCGCATGAGGTCCACTGAAGCTTTCTTT.

The genes are TRBV5-6 and TRBJ2-3; weak D call: TRBD1 (6 bases). Trimming removed 1 base from V and 3 bases from J, with 12 bases in between. The CDR3 covers 15 residues. The germline V gene encodes CDR1 SGHDT and CDR2 YYEEEE. CDR3 region: CASSLLARGTDTQYF. As DNA, the CDR3 is TGTGCCAGCAGCTTGTTGGCCAGGGGAACAGATACGCAGTATTTT.

This chain joins TRBV25-1 and TRBJ1-1; TRBD1 agrees at 9 bases. Germline loops: CDR1 MGHDK, CDR2 SYGVNS. The junction had 1 base not matched to a gene; V was cut back by 4 bases and J by 7 bases. The CDR3 runs 12 residues. The CDR3 sequence: CASSGDRDEAFF. The CDR3, as DNA: TGTGCCAGCAGTGGGGACAGGGATGAAGCTTTCTTT.

This clone occurred once. Likely a read error: the CDR3 ends without its conserved phenylalanine or tryptophan. V usage is TRBV12-3 or TRBV12-4 and J usage is TRBJ1-2; 9 bases map to TRBD1. V shed 5 bases, J shed 7 bases, and the junction held 5 bases outside the gene matches. This CDR3 has 13 amino acids. DNA of the CDR3: TGTGCCAGCAGTCGGGACAGGGACGGTGGCTACACCCTC. It encodes CASSRDRDGGYTL.

This clone was detected only once. The V and J genes are TRBV6-5 and TRBJ1-4; D is perhaps TRBD1 (6 bases). The V end lost 6 bases, the J end lost 3 bases, and 14 bases lay between the germline ends. This CDR3 contains 15 residues. Germline loops: CDR1 MNHEY, CDR2 SVGAGI. CDR3 protein: CASRTQGIPNEKLFF. Written as DNA, the CDR3 is TGTGCCAGCAGGACCCAGGGGATTCCTAATGAAAAACTGTTTTTT.

The chain joins TRBV20-1 to TRBJ2-2; TRBD2 aligns across 9 bases. Per germline, CDR1 DFQATT and CDR2 SNEGSKA (reference sequence). V lost 6 bases, J lost 0 bases, and 5 bases stayed unmatched. The CDR3 extends over 15 amino acids. The DNA for the CDR3 is TGCAGTGCCAGTAGCGGGAGCGCGAACACCGGGGAGCTGTTTTTT. Amino acid sequence: CSASSGSANTGELFF.

CDR3 region: CASSEVRRSNEQFF. As DNA, the CDR3 is TGTGCCAGTAGCGAGGTCCGACGGAGCAATGAGCAGTTCTTC. This chain connects TRBV19 to TRBJ2-1; D is ambiguous. This CDR3 has 14 residues. The V end was cut by 6 bases, the J end by 6 bases, with 15 bases between. CDR1 and CDR2 (germline): LNHDA, SQIVND (reference sequence).

This chain links TRBV6-2 or TRBV6-3 with TRBJ1-1, with D possibly being TRBD1 (6 bases). Germline assignment: CDR1 MNHEY and CDR2 SVGEGT. Trimming stripped 5 bases from V and 5 bases from J, with 9 bases between. CDR3 length: 12 residues. CDR3 bases: TGTGCCAGCAGTATCCAGGGGACTGAAGCTTTCTTT. Translated, it gives CASSIQGTEAFF.

This chain uses TRBV6-2 or TRBV6-3 with TRBJ2-3, with TRBD2 matching over 11 bases. Trimming cost V 2 bases and J 4 bases; bases outside gene matches: 5. The CDR3 sequence is 16 residues long. Germline CDR1 and CDR2: MNHEY and SVGEGT. This CDR3 reads CASSYPGLAEADTQYF. The CDR3 coding sequence is TGTGCCAGCAGTTACCCGGGACTAGCGGAGGCAGATACGCAGTATTTT.

V is TRBV3-1 (or the pseudogene TRBV3-2) and J is TRBJ2-2; D perhaps matches TRBD1 (5 bases). The CDR3 is made up of 16 amino acids. V was pared by 0 bases and J by 4 bases, with 12 bases between. Germline V lookup: CDR1 LGHDT, CDR2 YNNKEL (reference sequence). The CDR3 coding sequence is TGTGCCAGCAGCCAAGATAGTCAGGGTGGCACCGGGGAGCTGTTTTTT. Translating gives CASSQDSQGGTGELFF.

CDR3 protein: CATYGTINEQFF. DNA for the CDR3: TGTGCCACCTATGGGACAATCAATGAGCAGTTCTTC. The V and J genes are TRBV2 and TRBJ2-1; the D gene is possibly TRBD1 (6 bases). The germline V gene has CDR1 SNHLY and CDR2 FYNNEI. V was shortened by 10 bases and J by 6 bases, with 13 bases between the two germline ends. This CDR3 is 12 amino acids long.